A selection of T cell receptor beta chains follows, all from one sample in a study of sequential checkpoint blockade in melanoma. Profiled with immunoSEQ multiplex PCR; TCRdb holds only in-frame clones, not every one. The table shows about 20,000 clones, with roughly four fifths occurring only once. The source was CD8+ T cells sorted from blood (inferred from file names), collected from a patient given nivolumab and ipilimumab in sequence. The origin of the receptors is a human donor with melanoma. Each CDR3 is given with its conserved first and last residue. A D gene is named only where the DNA matches it firmly. Size is stated for part of the rows, as once, few or many counts, or as a class when the clone is expanded.

>TRBJ1-1|TRBV4-1|TRBD1|-
TGCGCCAGCAGCCCGGAGGGCAGGGGGAAAGGGGAAGCTTTCTTT
CASSPEGRGKGEAFF
>TRBJ1-2|TRBV4-3|-|-
TGCGCCAGCAGTCCGACTACGGGCAGTCAGTACTATGGCTACACCTTC
CASSPTTGSQYYGYTF
>TRBJ2-7|TRBV4-1|TRBD1|-
TGCGCCAGCAGCCAAGATCCCGGACAGGGAGCCTACGAGCAGTACTTC
CASSQDPGQGAYEQYF
>TRBJ1-1|TRBV6-5|TRBD1|-
TGTGCCAGCCGGATAGGGGGCCAGAGCACTGAAGCTTTCTTT
CASRIGGQSTEAFF
>TRBJ2-6|TRBV5-8|TRBD1|-
TGTGCCAGCAGCGGGCGACAGGGGGCGTCGTCTGGGGCCAACGTCCTGACTTTC
CASSGRQGASSGANVLTF
>TRBJ2-2|TRBV7-6|TRBD2|-
TGTGCCAGCAGCTCCCTTCGGGAGGGCGCGAACACCGGGGAGCTGTTTTTT
CASSSLREGANTGELFF
>TRBJ2-1|TRBV6-1|TRBD2|-
TGTGCCAGCAGTGAACTTAGCGGGGGGGCCTACAATGAGCAGTTCTTC
CASSELSGGAYNEQFF
>TRBJ2-7|TRBV6-5|-|once
TGTGCCAGCAGTCGGGGATTCTACGAGCAGTACTTC
CASSRGFYEQYF
>TRBJ2-1|TRBV28|-|-
TGTGCCAGCAGTTTATTTGCAGGAATCGACAATGAGCAGTTCTTC
CASSLFAGIDNEQFF
>TRBJ1-6|TRBV27|-|-
TGTGCCAGCAGACCGGGAAACTATAATTCACCCCTCCACTTT
CASRPGNYNSPLHF
>TRBJ2-2|TRBV7-9|-|few
TGTGCCAGCAGCACATCAGGGGCGCCTAACACCGGGGAGCTGTTTTTT
CASSTSGAPNTGELFF
>TRBJ2-5|TRBV7-9|TRBD1|-
TGTGCCAGCAGCCCCCTACGGACAGGGGAAGAGACCCAGTACTTC
CASSPLRTGEETQYF
>TRBJ2-7|TRBV7-6|TRBD1|once
TGTGCCAGCAGCTTAGCGTCAGGGGGAAGCTCCTACGAGCAGTACTTC
CASSLASGGSSYEQYF
>TRBJ2-5|TRBV7-2|TRBD2|-
TGTGCCAGCAGCCCCGGACTAGCGCGGGAGACCCAGTACTTC
CASSPGLARETQYF
>TRBJ1-1|TRBV7-6|TRBD1|once
TGTGCCAGCAGCGAGGGGGCGCGGCTGAACACTGAAGCTTTCTTT
CASSEGARLNTEAFF
>TRBJ2-2|TRBV7-2|TRBD2|-
TGTGCCAGCAGCTTAAGGCTAGCGGGGCGAACCGGGGAGCTGTTTTTT
CASSLRLAGRTGELFF
>TRBJ2-6|TRBV5-1|-|-
TGCGCCAGCAGACGGGAGGGGGCGGCTGGGGCCAACGTCCTGACTTTC
CASRREGAAGANVLTF
>TRBJ1-1|TRBV6-5|TRBD1|-
TGTGCCAGCAGTCAGGGGACAGGTACTGAAGCTTTCTTT
CASSQGTGTEAFF
>TRBJ2-1|TRBV11-3|-|-
TGTGCCAGCAGCTTATGGGGGGGCAGCTCCTACAATGAGCAGTTCTTC
CASSLWGGSSYNEQFF
>TRBJ1-1|TRBV15|TRBD1|-
TGTGCCACCCGACAGGGGGTCAACGAAGCTTTCTTT
CATRQGVNEAFF
>TRBJ2-7|TRBV28|-|-
TGTGCCAGCAGTTTATCATACTATACCTCGTTGTACTACGAGCAGTACTTC
CASSLSYYTSLYYEQYF
>TRBJ2-1|TRBV2|TRBD2|-
TGTGCCAGCAGTGTAAAGCGGGGGGGGTACAATGAGCAGTTCTTC
CASSVKRGGYNEQFF
>TRBJ2-5|TRBV5-5|-|-
TGTGCCAGCAGCTTGACATCTGGCCCCTCGGAGACCCAGTACTTC
CASSLTSGPSETQYF
>TRBJ1-1|TRBV7-9|TRBD1|-
TGTGCCAGCAGCTTAGTATGGACAGGGGGCACTGAAGCTTTCTTT
CASSLVWTGGTEAFF
>TRBJ1-5|TRBV19|-|-
TGTGCCAGCGGGGTTCATCCAGGGGGCAATCAGCCCCAGCATTTT
CASGVHPGGNQPQHF
>TRBJ2-1|TRBV7-8|-|once
TGTGCCAGCAGCTTCGCGCCGGAACTAACGTACAATGAGCAGTTCTTC
CASSFAPELTYNEQFF
>TRBJ2-7|TRBV4-3|TRBD1|-
TGCGCCAGCAGCCAAGATTCGGCAGGGGGAAGAAACGAGCAGTACTTC
CASSQDSAGGRNEQYF
>TRBJ1-1|TRBV4-1|-|-
TGCGCCAGCAGCCAGATGGGGCCGTTAACTGAAGCTTTCTTT
CASSQMGPLTEAFF
>TRBJ1-2|TRBV29-1|TRBD1|once
TGCAGCGTTGTGGTGGCAGGGGGTCGCTACACCTTC
CSVVVAGGRYTF
>TRBJ1-4|TRBV4-1|TRBD1|-
TGCGCCAGCAGCGGGACAGGGGGCCCGGGTGAAAAACTGTTTTTT
CASSGTGGPGEKLFF
>TRBJ2-2|TRBV27|-|few
TGTGCCAGCAGTTTATACGGCACCGGGGAGCTGTTTTTT
CASSLYGTGELFF
>TRBJ1-2|TRBV7-8|-|once
TGTGCCAGCTACGGCGGGACGACGGATATTTATGGCTACACCTTC
CASYGGTTDIYGYTF
>TRBJ2-3|TRBV7-9|-|few
TGTGCCAGCAGCCCGGACTACCTATCGAACACAGATACGCAGTATTTT
CASSPDYLSNTDTQYF
>TRBJ2-1|TRBV5-6|TRBD2|-
TGTGCCAGCAGCTTGGCCTTAGCGGGGGGACCTCACGAGCAGTTCTTC
CASSLALAGGPHEQFF
>TRBJ2-3|TRBV7-3|-|-
TGTGCCAGCAGCGTGGGCGGGGTAGGGTTAACCACAGATACGCAGTATTTT
CASSVGGVGLTTDTQYF
>TRBJ1-1|TRBV6-5|TRBD1|-
TGTGCCAGCAGTTCAGGACAGGGGCTTAGGAACACTGAAGCTTTCTTT
CASSSGQGLRNTEAFF
>TRBJ2-5|TRBV6-1|-|-
TGTGCCAGCAGTGAACCGAAGGGGTGGGAGACCCAGTACTTC
CASSEPKGWETQYF